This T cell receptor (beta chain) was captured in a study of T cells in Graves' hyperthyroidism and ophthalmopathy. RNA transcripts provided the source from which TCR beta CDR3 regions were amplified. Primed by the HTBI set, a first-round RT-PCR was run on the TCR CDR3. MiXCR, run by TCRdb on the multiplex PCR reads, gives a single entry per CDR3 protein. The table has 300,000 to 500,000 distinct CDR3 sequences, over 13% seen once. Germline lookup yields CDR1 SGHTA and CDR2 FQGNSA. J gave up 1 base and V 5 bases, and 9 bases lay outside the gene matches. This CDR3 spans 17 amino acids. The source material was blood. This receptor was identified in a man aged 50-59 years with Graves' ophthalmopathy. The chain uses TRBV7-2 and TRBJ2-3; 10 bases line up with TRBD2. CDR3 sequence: CASSPLAGVSGTDTQYF. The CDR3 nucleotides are TGTGCCAGCAGCCCTCTAGCGGGAGTATCGGGCACAGATACGCAGTATTTT.